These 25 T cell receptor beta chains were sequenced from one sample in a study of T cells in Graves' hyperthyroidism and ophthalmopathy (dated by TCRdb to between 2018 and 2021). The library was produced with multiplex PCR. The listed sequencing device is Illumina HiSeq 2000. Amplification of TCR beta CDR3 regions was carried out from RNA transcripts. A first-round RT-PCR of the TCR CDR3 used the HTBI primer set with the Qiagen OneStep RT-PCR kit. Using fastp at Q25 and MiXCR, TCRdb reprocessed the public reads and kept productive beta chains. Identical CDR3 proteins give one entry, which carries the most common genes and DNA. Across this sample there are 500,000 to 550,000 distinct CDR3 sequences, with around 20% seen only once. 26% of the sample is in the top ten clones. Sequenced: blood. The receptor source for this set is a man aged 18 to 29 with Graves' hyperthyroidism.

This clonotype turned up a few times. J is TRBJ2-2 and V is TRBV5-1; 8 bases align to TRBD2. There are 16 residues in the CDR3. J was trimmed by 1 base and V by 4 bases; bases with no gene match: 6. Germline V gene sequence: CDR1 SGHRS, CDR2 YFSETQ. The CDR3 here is CASSLGLAQNTGELFF. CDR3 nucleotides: TGCGCCAGCAGCCTCGGACTAGCCCAGAACACCGGGGAGCTGTTTTTT.

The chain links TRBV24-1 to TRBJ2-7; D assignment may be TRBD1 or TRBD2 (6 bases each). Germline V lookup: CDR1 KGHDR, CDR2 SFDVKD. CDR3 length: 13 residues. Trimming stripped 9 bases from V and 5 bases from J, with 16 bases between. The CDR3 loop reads CATEGGSLHEQYF. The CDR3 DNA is TGTGCCACCGAGGGGGGATCCCTCCACGAGCAGTACTTC.

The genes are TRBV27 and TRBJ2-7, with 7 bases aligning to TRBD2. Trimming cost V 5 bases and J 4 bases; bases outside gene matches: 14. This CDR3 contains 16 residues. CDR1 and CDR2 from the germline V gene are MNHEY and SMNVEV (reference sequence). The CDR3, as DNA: TGTGCCAGCAGTCCCCTTTCCGGCGGGAGTCCATACGAGCAGTACTTC. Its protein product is CASSPLSGGSPYEQYF.

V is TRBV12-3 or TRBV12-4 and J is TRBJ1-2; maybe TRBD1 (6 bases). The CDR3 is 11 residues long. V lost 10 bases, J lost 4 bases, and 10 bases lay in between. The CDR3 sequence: CAIQGPYGYTF. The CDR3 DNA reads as TGTGCCATTCAGGGGCCCTATGGCTACACCTTC.

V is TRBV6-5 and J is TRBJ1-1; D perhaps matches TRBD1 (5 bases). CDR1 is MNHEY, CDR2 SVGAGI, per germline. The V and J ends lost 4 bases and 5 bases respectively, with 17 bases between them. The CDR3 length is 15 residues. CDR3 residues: CASSLGGGGETEAFF. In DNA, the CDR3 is TGTGCCAGCAGTTTAGGTGGGGGAGGAGAAACTGAAGCTTTCTTT.

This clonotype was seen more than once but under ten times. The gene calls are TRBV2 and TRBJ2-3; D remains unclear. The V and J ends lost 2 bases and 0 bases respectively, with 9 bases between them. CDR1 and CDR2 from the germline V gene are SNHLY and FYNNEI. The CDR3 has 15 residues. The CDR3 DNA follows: TGTGCCAGCAGTGAATACGGTGCTAGCACAGATACGCAGTATTTT. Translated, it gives CASSEYGASTDTQYF.

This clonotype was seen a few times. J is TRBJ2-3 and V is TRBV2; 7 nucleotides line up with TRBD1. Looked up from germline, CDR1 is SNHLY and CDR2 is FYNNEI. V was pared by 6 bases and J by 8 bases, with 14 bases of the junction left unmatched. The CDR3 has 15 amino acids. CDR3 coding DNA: TGTGCCAGCAGCGAGGACAGGACGGCTTCAGGTACGCAGTATTTT. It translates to CASSEDRTASGTQYF.

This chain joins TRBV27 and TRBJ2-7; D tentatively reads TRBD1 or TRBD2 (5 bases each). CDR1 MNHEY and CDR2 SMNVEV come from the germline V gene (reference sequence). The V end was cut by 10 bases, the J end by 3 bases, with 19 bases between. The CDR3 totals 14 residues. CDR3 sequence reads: CATARDGGFYEQYF. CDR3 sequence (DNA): TGTGCCACTGCACGGGACGGTGGGTTCTACGAGCAGTACTTC.

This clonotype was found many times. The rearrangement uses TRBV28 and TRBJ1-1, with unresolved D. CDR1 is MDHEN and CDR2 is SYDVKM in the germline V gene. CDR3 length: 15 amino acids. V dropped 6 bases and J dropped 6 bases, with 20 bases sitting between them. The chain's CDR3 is CASSFFGPFSPEAFF. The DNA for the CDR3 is TGTGCCAGCAGCTTCTTTGGCCCATTTTCCCCTGAAGCTTTCTTT.

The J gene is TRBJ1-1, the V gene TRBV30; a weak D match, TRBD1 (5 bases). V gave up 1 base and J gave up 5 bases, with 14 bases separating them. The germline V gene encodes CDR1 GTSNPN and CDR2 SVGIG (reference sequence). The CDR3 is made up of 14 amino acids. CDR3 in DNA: TGTGCCTGGAGTGGGGGCGGGCGGGGGACTGAAGCTTTCTTT. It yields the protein CAWSGGGRGTEAFF.

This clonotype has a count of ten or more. CDR3 sequence: CASSAPERVGTEAFF. The CDR3 DNA reads TGTGCCAGCAGTGCCCCCGAACGTGTCGGGACTGAAGCTTTCTTT. The chain is built from TRBV12-3 or TRBV12-4 and TRBJ1-1; D remains unclear. This CDR3 region has 15 residues. The V gene lost 5 bases and the J gene lost 5 bases, with 18 bases spanning the gap.

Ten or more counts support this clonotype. The CDR3 here is CASSSGGGHGYTF. CDR3 coding DNA: TGTGCCAGCAGTTCGGGCGGGGGCCATGGCTACACCTTC. V and J are TRBV12-3 or TRBV12-4 and TRBJ1-2, with D tentatively TRBD1 (6 bases). The length of the CDR3 is 13 residues. Between the trimmed V and J ends, which lost 4 bases and 6 bases, there was a span of 12 bases.

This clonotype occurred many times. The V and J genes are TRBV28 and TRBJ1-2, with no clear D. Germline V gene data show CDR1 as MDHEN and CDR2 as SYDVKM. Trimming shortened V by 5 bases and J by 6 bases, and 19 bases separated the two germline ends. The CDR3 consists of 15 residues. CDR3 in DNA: TGTGCCAGCAGTGTCCCCGGGAGGTTCGTAGATGGCTACACCTTC. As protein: CASSVPGRFVDGYTF.

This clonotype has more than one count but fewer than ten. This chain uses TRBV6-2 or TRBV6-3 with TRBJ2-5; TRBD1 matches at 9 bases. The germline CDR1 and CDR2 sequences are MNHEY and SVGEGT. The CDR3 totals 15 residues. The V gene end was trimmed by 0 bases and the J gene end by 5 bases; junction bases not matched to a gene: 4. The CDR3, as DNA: TGTGCCAGCAGTTACTCAGGACAGGGGCCCGAGACCCAGTACTTC. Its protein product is CASSYSGQGPETQYF.

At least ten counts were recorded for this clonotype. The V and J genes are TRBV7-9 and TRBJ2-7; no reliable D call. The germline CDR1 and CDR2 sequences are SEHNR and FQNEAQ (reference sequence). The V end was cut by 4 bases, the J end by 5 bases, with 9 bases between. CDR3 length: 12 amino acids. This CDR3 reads CASSYRVDEQYF. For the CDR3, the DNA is TGTGCCAGCAGCTATCGGGTGGACGAGCAGTACTTC.

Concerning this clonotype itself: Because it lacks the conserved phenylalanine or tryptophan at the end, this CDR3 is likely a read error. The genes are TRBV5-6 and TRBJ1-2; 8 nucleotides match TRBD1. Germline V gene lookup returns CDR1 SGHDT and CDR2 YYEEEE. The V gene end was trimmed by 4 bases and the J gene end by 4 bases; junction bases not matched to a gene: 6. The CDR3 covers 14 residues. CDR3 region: CASSQGGQVYGYTS. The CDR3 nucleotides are TGTGCCAGCAGCCAGGGGGGACAGGTCTATGGCTACACCTCC.

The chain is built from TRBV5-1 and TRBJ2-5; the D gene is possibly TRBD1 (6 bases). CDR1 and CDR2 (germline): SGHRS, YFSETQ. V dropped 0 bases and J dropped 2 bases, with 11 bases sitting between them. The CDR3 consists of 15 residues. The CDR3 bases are TGCGCCAGCAGCTTGGACACAGGGTCTCAAGAGACCCAGTACTTC. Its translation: CASSLDTGSQETQYF.

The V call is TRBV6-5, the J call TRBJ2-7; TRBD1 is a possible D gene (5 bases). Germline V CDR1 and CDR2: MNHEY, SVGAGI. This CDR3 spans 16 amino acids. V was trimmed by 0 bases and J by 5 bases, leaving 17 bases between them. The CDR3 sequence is CASSYSGVPSWDEQYF. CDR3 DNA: TGTGCCAGCAGTTACTCAGGGGTGCCCAGTTGGGACGAGCAGTACTTC.

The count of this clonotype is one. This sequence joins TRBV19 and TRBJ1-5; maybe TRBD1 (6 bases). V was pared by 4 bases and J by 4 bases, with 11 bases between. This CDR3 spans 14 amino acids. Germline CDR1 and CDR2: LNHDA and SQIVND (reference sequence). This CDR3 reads CASSRQATNQPQHF. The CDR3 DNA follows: TGTGCCAGTAGTAGACAGGCCACTAATCAGCCCCAGCATTTT.

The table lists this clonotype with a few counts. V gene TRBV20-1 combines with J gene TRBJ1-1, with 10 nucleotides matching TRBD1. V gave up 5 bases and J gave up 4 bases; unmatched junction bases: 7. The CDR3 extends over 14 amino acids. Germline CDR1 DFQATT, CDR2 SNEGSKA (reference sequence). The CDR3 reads CSAETDRGFTEAFF. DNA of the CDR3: TGCAGTGCTGAGACGGACAGGGGGTTCACTGAAGCTTTCTTT.

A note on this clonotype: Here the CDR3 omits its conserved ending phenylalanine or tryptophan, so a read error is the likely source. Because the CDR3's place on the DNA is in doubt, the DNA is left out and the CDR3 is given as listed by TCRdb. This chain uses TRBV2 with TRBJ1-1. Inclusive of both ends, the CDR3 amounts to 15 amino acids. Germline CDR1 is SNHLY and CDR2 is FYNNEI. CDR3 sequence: CASSEAVQMNTEVFY.

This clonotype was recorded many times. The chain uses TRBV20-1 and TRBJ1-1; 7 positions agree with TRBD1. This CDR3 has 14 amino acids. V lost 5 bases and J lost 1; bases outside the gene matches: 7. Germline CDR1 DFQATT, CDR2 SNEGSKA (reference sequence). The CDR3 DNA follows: TGCAGTGCTTTTCGCAGGGGGGGGAACACTGAAGCTTTCTTT. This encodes CSAFRRGGNTEAFF.

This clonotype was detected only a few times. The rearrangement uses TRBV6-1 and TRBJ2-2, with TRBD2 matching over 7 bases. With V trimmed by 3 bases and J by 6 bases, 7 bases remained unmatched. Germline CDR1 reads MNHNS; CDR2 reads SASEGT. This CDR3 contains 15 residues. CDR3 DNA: TGTGCCAGCAGTGATGGACTAGGAAAGGCCGGGGAGCTGTTTTTT. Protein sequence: CASSDGLGKAGELFF.

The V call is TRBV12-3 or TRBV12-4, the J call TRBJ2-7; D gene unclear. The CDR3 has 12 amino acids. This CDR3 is CASSLYSYEQYV. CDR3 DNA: TGTGCCAGCAGTTTGTATTCGTACGAGCAGTACGTG.

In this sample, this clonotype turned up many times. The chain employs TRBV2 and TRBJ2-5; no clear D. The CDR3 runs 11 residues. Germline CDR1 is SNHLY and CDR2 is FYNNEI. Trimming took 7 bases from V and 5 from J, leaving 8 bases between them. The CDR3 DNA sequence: TGTGCCAGCATGGTTTGGGAGACCCAGTACTTC. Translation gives CASMVWETQYF.